This T cell receptor beta chain derives from a study of OX40 agonist ivuxolimab in advanced cancers. Study at large: Treatment of patients was with ivuxolimab, an agonistic anti-OX40 (CD134) antibody. At 0.01 to 10 mg/kg, ivuxolimab was administered intravenously to patients every 2 weeks. The study's findings and limits: In the expanded peripheral T cells, antigen specificity was never determined. Relative to CD4+ cells, CD8+ T cells on average had more expanded clones.

Data came from immunoSEQ multiplex PCR; TCRdb stores just in-frame clones and leaves some out. The sample has about 64,000 clones; approximately 90% are singletons. V was shortened by 6 bases and J by 3 bases, with 12 bases between the two germline ends. CDR3 length: 14 residues. The germline V gene encodes CDR1 MGHDK and CDR2 SYGVNS. Concerning this clone itself: What it binds is not known. Other DNA sequences in the same sample also yield this CDR3.

This TCR was recovered from an adult with an advanced solid tumor such as melanoma, head and neck, liver or kidney cancer. The genes are TRBV25-1 and TRBJ1-5, with no clear D. The specimen was CD4+ or CD8+ T cells sorted from blood, collected in a trial of the OX40 agonist ivuxolimab. The DNA of the CDR3 is TGTGCCAGCAGCTTTGGACGGGTCAATCAGCCCCAGCATTTT. This codes for CASSFGRVNQPQHF. The full variable domain, with the rest looked up from reference TRBV25-1 and TRBJ1-5, is EADIYQTPRYLVIGTGKKITLECSQTMGHDKMYWYQQDPGMELHLIHYSYGVNSTEKGDLSSESTVSRIRTEHFPLTLESARPSHTSQYLCASSFGRVNQPQHFGDGTRLSIL.